A single sample gave rise to the 20 T cell receptor beta chains below, sequenced in a study of vaccination and CD4 T cells after COVID-19. Noted treatment: roughly nine-day PBMC culture with coronavirus spike peptide pools or control peptides (ViraFEST assay). Samples of CD4+ T cells were obtained from the unexposed donor before the COVID-19 pandemic (2011-2018). The assay that was used to sequence DNA from cultured CD4+ T cells was the Oncomine TCR Beta short-read assay. CD4+ T cells were cultured, and genomic DNA was extracted from them. TCRdb passed the PCR reads through MiXCR, listing each CDR3 protein once. Of over 7,500 distinct CDR3 sequences listed, less than 55% are singletons. Which antigens these TCRs recognize remains unknown. The sample was CD4+ T cells from blood, cultured in vitro. The receptors were gathered from a human donor in good health.

V usage is TRBV18 and J usage is TRBJ1-1; D not resolved. Trimming cost V 4 bases and J 4 bases, with 10 bases left between them. Germline assignment: CDR1 KGHSH and CDR2 LQKENI. The CDR3 length is 13 residues. CDR3 bases: TGTGCCAGCTCACTAGGACCTACCACTGAAGCTTTCTTT. Translating it yields CASSLGPTTEAFF. The complete variable domain, with remaining parts taken from reference TRBV18 and TRBJ1-1, reads NAGVMQNPRHLVRRRGQEARLRCSPMKGHSHVYWYRQLPEEGLKFMVYLQKENIIDESGMPKERFSAEFPKEGPSILRIQQVVRGDSAAYFCASSLGPTTEAFFGQGTRLTVV.

The V gene is TRBV6-1, the J gene TRBJ2-1; D is possibly TRBD2 (6 bases). This CDR3 is built from 13 residues. Per germline, CDR1 MNHNS and CDR2 SASEGT. V was shortened by 8 bases and J by 9 bases, with 17 bases between the two germline ends. CDR3 loop: CASSMTSTGEQFF. The CDR3 DNA reads TGTGCCAGCTCAATGACTAGTACTGGTGAGCAGTTCTTC.

The rearrangement links TRBV10-3 to TRBJ1-1, with 7 nucleotides matching TRBD1. The CDR3 runs 13 residues. Trimming at V came to 6 bases and at J to 1 base, leaving 2 bases not matched to a gene. The V gene's germline CDR1 is ENHRY and CDR2 SYGVKD. The CDR3 nucleotides read TGTGCCATCAGGGGGACAGAGAACACTGAAGCTTTCTTT. As protein: CAIRGTENTEAFF.

J is TRBJ2-5 and V is TRBV12-5, with 9 bases lining up with TRBD2. Germline assignment: CDR1 LGHNT and CDR2 FRNRAP. V shed 1 base, J shed 5 bases, and the junction held 5 bases outside the gene matches. The CDR3 totals 15 residues. CDR3 nucleotides: TGTGCTAGTGGTTTGGGAGTAGCGGGAGTGGAGACCCAGTACTTC. Protein product: CASGLGVAGVETQYF. The variable domain in full, completed from reference TRBV12-5 and TRBJ2-5, reads DARVTQTPRHKVTEMGQEVTMRCQPILGHNTVFWYRQTMMQGLELLAYFRNRAPLDDSGMPKDRFSAEMPDATLATLKIQPSEPRDSAVYFCASGLGVAGVETQYFGPGTRLLVL.

This clonotype was seen once. This chain uses TRBV7-2 with TRBJ2-3, with TRBD2 identical over 8 bases. V shed 5 bases, J shed 0 bases, and the junction held 1 base outside the gene matches. The germline V gene has CDR1 SGHTA and CDR2 FQGNSA. The CDR3 extends over 14 amino acids. The CDR3 sequence is CASSRGGSTDTQYF. CDR3 sequence (DNA): TGTGCCAGCAGCCGCGGGGGGAGCACAGATACGCAGTATTTT.

For the CDR3, the DNA is TGCAGTGCTAGGGGGGGGGCCCATAGCACAGATACGCAGTATTTT. Amino acid sequence: CSARGGAHSTDTQYF. The chain carries TRBV20-1 and TRBJ2-3; TRBD2 is a possible D gene (7 bases). The CDR3 consists of 15 residues. Germline V lookup: CDR1 DFQATT, CDR2 SNEGSKA (reference sequence). V dropped 3 bases and J dropped 0 bases, with 13 bases sitting between them.

J is TRBJ1-4 and V is TRBV15; D is unclear. Germline V gene sequence: CDR1 LNHNV, CDR2 YYDKDF (reference sequence). V lost 2 bases and J 8 bases, leaving 6 bases between the germline ends. The CDR3 runs to 12 residues. The CDR3 is CATSRFSEKLFF. CDR3 DNA sequence: TGTGCCACCAGCAGATTTAGCGAAAAACTGTTTTTT.

The DNA for the CDR3 is TGTGCCAGCAGCTTAATTTCTTATAACTATGGCTACACCTTC. Its translation is CASSLISYNYGYTF. The chain couples TRBV7-9 to TRBJ1-2; D not resolved. The germline gives CDR1 SEHNR, CDR2 FQNEAQ (reference sequence). The CDR3 consists of 14 residues. With 2 bases removed from V and 1 base from J, the gap between germline ends came to 8 bases.

In its sample, this clonotype was seen a few times. V usage is TRBV7-2 and J usage is TRBJ1-1; 7 positions agree with TRBD1. Germline V lookup: CDR1 SGHTA, CDR2 FQGNSA. This CDR3 is built from 13 residues. The J segment lost 5 bases and the V segment lost 1 base, leaving 1 base of the junction unmatched. The CDR3 sequence: CASSLGGQTEAFF. The DNA of the CDR3 is TGTGCCAGCAGCTTAGGGGGACAGACTGAAGCTTTCTTT.

This clonotype was seen a single time. This chain links TRBV12-3 or TRBV12-4 with TRBJ1-1; D is possibly TRBD1 (6 bases). The CDR3 has 13 residues. V was cut by 5 bases and J by 5 bases, with 12 bases left in between. As DNA, the CDR3 is TGTGCCAGCAGTCTGGGACATTTTACTGAAGCTTTCTTT. Translated, it gives CASSLGHFTEAFF.

The rearrangement joins TRBV20-1 to TRBJ2-3; D is perhaps TRBD2 (5 bases). The CDR3 length is 14 residues. V was shortened by 4 bases and J by 1 base, with 12 bases between the two germline ends. Germline values: CDR1 DFQATT, CDR2 SNEGSKA (reference sequence). The CDR3 bases are TGCAGTGCTAACTCCCACGGGGGCACAGATACGCAGTATTTT. Its translation: CSANSHGGTDTQYF.

This clonotype showed up just a few times. The gene calls are TRBV6-2 or TRBV6-3 and TRBJ2-5; a weak D match, TRBD2 (5 bases). V was clipped by 8 bases and J by 7 bases, with 14 bases between them. The CDR3 length is 12 residues. Germline V CDR1 and CDR2: MNHEY, SVGEGT. The CDR3 nucleotides are TGTGCCAGCTGTCAACTTGGAGGGACCCAGTACTTC. Amino acid sequence: CASCQLGGTQYF.

The chain uses TRBV5-5 and TRBJ1-1; D is unclear. The germline CDR1 and CDR2 sequences are SGHKS and YYEKEE (reference sequence). V was clipped by 0 bases and J by 4 bases, with 10 bases between them. This CDR3 is 14 amino acids long. The CDR3 here is CASSLEKWVTEAFF. The CDR3 nucleotides read TGTGCCAGCAGCTTGGAAAAATGGGTCACTGAAGCTTTCTTT.

V is TRBV19 and J is TRBJ2-5; no firm D call. This CDR3 has 13 amino acids. From germline, CDR1 is LNHDA and CDR2 SQIVND (reference sequence). With 7 bases removed from V and 5 bases from J, the gap between germline ends came to 14 bases. CDR3 in DNA: TGTGCCAGTACCAAGCGAGAGTCGGAGACCCAGTACTTC. Protein sequence: CASTKRESETQYF. Full variable domain (missing parts from reference TRBV19 and TRBJ2-5): DGGITQSPKYLFRKEGQNVTLSCEQNLNHDAMYWYRQDPGQGLRLIYYSQIVNDFQKGDIAEGYSVSREKKESFPLTVTSAQKNPTAFYLCASTKRESETQYFGPGTRLLVL.

This clonotype was found a few times. The chain links TRBV7-6 to TRBJ1-5, with D possibly TRBD1 on 6 matching bases. V was cut by 5 bases and J by 3 bases, with 11 bases left in between. Germline V gene data show CDR1 as SGHVS and CDR2 as FNYEAQ. The CDR3 spans 14 residues. CDR3 sequence (DNA): TGTGCCAGCAGCCCCACAGGGTACAATCAGCCCCAGCATTTT. Its translation: CASSPTGYNQPQHF.

The rearrangement links TRBV7-3 to TRBJ2-2, with D hard to call. The germline gives CDR1 SGHTA, CDR2 FQGTGA. Trimming pared 3 bases from V and 4 bases from J, leaving 3 bases between. The CDR3 is 12 residues long. CDR3 DNA: TGTGCCAGCAGCTTCCCCACCGGGGAGCTGTTTTTT. Translation: CASSFPTGELFF.

This clonotype has more than one count but fewer than ten. CDR3 protein: CSARARERSYEQYF. Written as DNA, the CDR3 is TGCAGTGCTAGGGCGCGGGAGAGGTCCTACGAGCAGTACTTC. This sequence joins TRBV20-1 and TRBJ2-7; 7 nucleotides agree with TRBD2. The CDR3 length is 14 residues. The trim removed 3 bases at V and 1 base at J, leaving 6 bases unmatched. The V gene's germline CDR1 is DFQATT and CDR2 SNEGSKA (reference sequence).

The CDR3 reads CASSPTRQQTQYF. The CDR3 bases are TGTGCCAGCAGCCCAACCCGGCAACAGACCCAGTACTTC. J is TRBJ2-5 and V is TRBV7-2; D uncertain. Per the germline V gene, CDR1 is SGHTA and CDR2 is FQGNSA. Trimming pared 5 bases from V and 6 bases from J, leaving 13 bases between. The length of the CDR3 is 13 residues.

V is TRBV19 and J is TRBJ2-3; D call uncertain. Germline V gene sequence: CDR1 LNHDA, CDR2 SQIVND (reference sequence). V was pared by 3 bases and J by 1 base, with 8 bases between. This CDR3 is built from 14 residues. CDR3 in amino acids: CASSIAGGTDTQYF. CDR3 DNA: TGTGCCAGTAGTATTGCTGGTGGCACAGATACGCAGTATTTT.

The rearrangement joins TRBV6-1 to TRBJ1-6; unclear D gene. CDR3 length equals 11 residues. Between the trimmed V and J ends, which lost 6 bases and 7 bases, there was a span of 4 bases. Germline V CDR1 and CDR2: MNHNS, SASEGT. The CDR3 region is CASRENSPLHF. CDR3 bases: TGTGCCAGCAGGGAAAATTCACCCCTCCACTTT.